Listed below are T cell receptor beta chains from one sample, sequenced in a study of cytomegalovirus exposure and HLA in healthy donors. Profiled with immunoSEQ multiplex PCR; TCRdb holds only in-frame clones, not every one. Of around 150,000 clones in the sample, approximately 82% are singletons; the top ten hold 5% to 7%. The sample consisted of PBMCs. Source of these receptors: a man aged 45 to 65 in good health and CMV-seropositive. CDR3s include the opening cysteine and the closing phenylalanine or tryptophan. The D gene is left open where the match is weak. Size values are once, few and many counts, or a class for expanded clones, and some rows have none.

J,D,size,V,length,DNA,CDR3
TRBJ1-2,TRBD1,few,TRBV6-6,15,TGTGCCAGCAGTTCCCGGACAGGGGGACTGGGTGGCTACACCTTC,CASSSRTGGLGGYTF
TRBJ2-1,NA,once,TRBV7-3,14,TGTGCCAGCAGCCTCTCCGGCTCCTACAATGAGCAGTTCTTC,CASSLSGSYNEQFF
TRBJ1-6,NA,NA,TRBV11-2,14,TGTGCCAGCAGCTTAATCCGGGGGGATTCACCCCTCCACTTT,CASSLIRGDSPLHF
TRBJ2-1,NA,NA,TRBV5-1,12,TGCGCCAGCAGCCCGACAGGTGATGAGCAGTTCTTC,CASSPTGDEQFF
TRBJ2-5,NA,NA,TRBV19,15,TGTGCCAGTAGTATAAGGAGGCAGAGTATCGAGACCCAGTACTTC,CASSIRRQSIETQYF
TRBJ2-6,NA,NA,TRBV7-8,18,TGTGCCAGCAGCCCATACAGGGTACTTACCCCTGGGGCCAACGTCCTGACTTTC,CASSPYRVLTPGANVLTF
TRBJ2-3,TRBD2,NA,TRBV13,16,TGTGCCAGCAGCCCCCTAGCTGGGGGGGAATCAGATACGCAGTATTTT,CASSPLAGGESDTQYF
TRBJ1-2,TRBD1,NA,TRBV29-1,13,TGCAGCCTCCGGGACAGGGCACACTATGGCTACACCTTC,CSLRDRAHYGYTF
TRBJ1-4,NA,NA,TRBV19,14,TGTGCCAGTAGCTCAGGCAGGGGTAATGAAAAACTGTTTTTT,CASSSGRGNEKLFF
TRBJ2-1,TRBD1,NA,TRBV2,16,TGTGCCAGCAGTGAACGGGGACAGGGGGCCCCGAATGAGCAGTTCTTC,CASSERGQGAPNEQFF
TRBJ1-5,TRBD1,NA,TRBV18,16,TGTGCCAGCTCACCGCCCGGGACAGGGATCGTGGCGCCCCAGCATTTT,CASSPPGTGIVAPQHF
TRBJ2-1,TRBD2,NA,TRBV4-2,16,TGTGCCAGCAGCCAAGAATCTAGCGGGGCCGGGGATGAGCAGTTCTTC,CASSQESSGAGDEQFF
TRBJ2-3,NA,NA,TRBV5-1,14,TGCGCCAGCAGCTTCACCGCAGGATCCAATACGCAGTATTTT,CASSFTAGSNTQYF
TRBJ1-6,TRBD1,NA,TRBV18,15,TGTGCCAGCTCCTCCCGGGACAGGGCGAATTCACCCCTCCACTTT,CASSSRDRANSPLHF
TRBJ2-3,NA,NA,TRBV19,17,TGTGCCAGTAGTATAGGACTCGGACAGGGAGGGAGAGATACGCAGTATTTT,CASSIGLGQGGRDTQYF
TRBJ2-5,TRBD1,NA,TRBV7-9,14,TGTTCCAGCAGCTCGGGACAGTACCAAGAGACCCAGTACTTC,CSSSSGQYQETQYF
TRBJ2-3,TRBD2,NA,TRBV29-1,16,TGCAGCGTTGAAGGAGCTAGCGGGATCCTAGCAGATACGCAGTATTTT,CSVEGASGILADTQYF
TRBJ1-1,NA,few,TRBV12-5,15,TGTGCTAGTGGCGCCTTCGAGACAGCGAACACTGAAGCTTTCTTT,CASGAFETANTEAFF
TRBJ1-2,NA,NA,TRBV15,14,TGTGCCACCAGCAGAGATCTGGAGATCGGTGGCTACACCTTC,CATSRDLEIGGYTF
TRBJ1-6,TRBD1,NA,TRBV5-1,15,TGCGCCAGTAGCTTAGCCGACAGGGGTTATTCACCCCTCCACTTT,CASSLADRGYSPLHF
TRBJ2-1,TRBD2,few,TRBV5-6,15,TGTGCCAGCAGCTTCGGGGGGGGCTCCTACAATGAGCAGTTCTTC,CASSFGGGSYNEQFF
TRBJ1-1,NA,NA,TRBV9,13,TGTGCCAGCAGCCCCACGTGGGGGCCTAGAGCTTTCTTT,CASSPTWGPRAFF
TRBJ2-2,TRBD2,NA,TRBV4-2,16,TGTGCCAGCAGCCAAGAGGACGGGGGGGTGGTCGGGGAGCTGTTTTTT,CASSQEDGGVVGELFF
TRBJ1-6,TRBD1,few,TRBV7-9,16,TGTGCCAGCAGCCCTTCTCCCGGGACAGGCTTCTCACCCCTCCACTTT,CASSPSPGTGFSPLHF
TRBJ1-1,NA,NA,TRBV7-3,14,TGTGCCAGCAGCTTAAGGTCCACGGGTACTGAAGCTTTCTTT,CASSLRSTGTEAFF
TRBJ1-3,NA,NA,TRBV6-1,15,TGTGCCAGCAGTGAAGCGGGCTACTCTGGAAACACCATATATTTT,CASSEAGYSGNTIYF
TRBJ1-1,NA,NA,TRBV6-6,15,TGTGCCAGCAGACCACCCCAGGGGTATGACACTGAAGCTTTCTTT,CASRPPQGYDTEAFF
TRBJ1-3,NA,NA,TRBV12-5,13,TGTGCTAGTGGGCCTACTTACGGAAACACCATATATTTT,CASGPTYGNTIYF
TRBJ2-2,NA,NA,TRBV6-6,15,TGTGCCAGCAGTTATGGCGGGACGCACCCCGGGGAGCTGTTTTTT,CASSYGGTHPGELFF
TRBJ2-1,TRBD1,NA,TRBV19,14,TGTGCCACCCTGGGACAGGGGGCTGGCAATGAGCAGTTCTTC,CATLGQGAGNEQFF
TRBJ2-3,NA,NA,TRBV4-1,17,TGCGCCAGCAGCCTAGCCCCTAGCGACTGGAGCACAGATACGCAGTATTTT,CASSLAPSDWSTDTQYF
TRBJ2-7,NA,NA,TRBV28,12,TGTGCCAGCCGGAGAGGGAGATACGAGCAGTACTTC,CASRRGRYEQYF
TRBJ2-3,NA,NA,TRBV5-1,16,TGCGCCAGCAGCTTGGAGGGGCTCGCAAGCACAGATACGCAGTATTTT,CASSLEGLASTDTQYF
TRBJ2-4,TRBD2,NA,TRBV7-2,18,TGTGCCAGCAGCTTAGCGCGGGGGTCCAGCGGTAGCAAAAACATTCAGTACTTC,CASSLARGSSGSKNIQYF
TRBJ2-1,TRBD2,NA,TRBV6-5,15,TGTGCCAGCAGTACGTTAGCGGGGGTGGATCTTGAGCAGTTCTTC,CASSTLAGVDLEQFF
TRBJ2-5,TRBD1,few,TRBV6-1,15,TGTGCCAGCAGTCTCAGACGACAGGGACAAGAGACCCAGTACTTC,CASSLRRQGQETQYF
TRBJ1-1,TRBD1,few,TRBV11-3,15,TGTGCCAGCAGCTTAAGGGGGCACCCGAACACTGAAGCTTTCTTT,CASSLRGHPNTEAFF
TRBJ1-1,TRBD1,NA,TRBV19,14,TGTGCCAGTAGTTTTGGACAGGGACGCACTGAAGCTTTCTTT,CASSFGQGRTEAFF
TRBJ1-1,NA,once,TRBV11-3,14,TGTGCCAGCAGCAAAACCGGGAGGGTCACTGAAGCTTTCTTT,CASSKTGRVTEAFF
TRBJ1-4,TRBD1,NA,TRBV2,15,TGTGCCAGCAGGGAAAGACAGGGAACTAATGAAAAACTGTTTTTT,CASRERQGTNEKLFF
TRBJ1-1,NA,NA,TRBV6-1,14,TGTGCCAGCGGGCCGGGACACCTGAACACTGAAGCTTTCTTT,CASGPGHLNTEAFF
TRBJ2-3,TRBD2,NA,TRBV11-1,16,TGTGCCAGCAGCAAAAGGCGGGGGGCTAGCACAGATACGCAGTATTTT,CASSKRRGASTDTQYF
TRBJ1-2,TRBD1,NA,TRBV29-1,13,TGCAGCGTTCCAGGACAGGGTTGGGACGGCTACACCTTC,CSVPGQGWDGYTF
TRBJ1-5,NA,many,TRBV19,13,TGTGCCAGTACGGCGGGGCCCTCAGGGCCCCAGCATTTT,CASTAGPSGPQHF
TRBJ2-7,NA,few,TRBV7-2,14,TGTGCCAGCAGCTTATTTGCAGGGGAGTACGAGCAGTACTTC,CASSLFAGEYEQYF
TRBJ2-1,NA,NA,TRBV7-2,14,TGTGCCAGCAGCCCCCCCAGCTCCTACAATGAGCAGTTCTTC,CASSPPSSYNEQFF
TRBJ2-2,NA,NA,TRBV7-3,15,TGTGCCAGCAGCCTAGGATCGATGAACACCGGGGAGCTGTTTTTT,CASSLGSMNTGELFF
TRBJ1-2,NA,few,TRBV11-2,15,TGTGCCAGCAGCTTAACTGGAGGCAGGATGAATGGCTACACCTTC,CASSLTGGRMNGYTF
TRBJ1-2,NA,once,TRBV25-1,14,TGTGCCAGCAGTCCTGGGGAGGTCAACTATGGCTACACCTTC,CASSPGEVNYGYTF
TRBJ2-3,NA,NA,TRBV29-1,14,TGCAGCGCGGTACCTAAGCAGGGCCCAGATACGCAGTATTTT,CSAVPKQGPDTQYF